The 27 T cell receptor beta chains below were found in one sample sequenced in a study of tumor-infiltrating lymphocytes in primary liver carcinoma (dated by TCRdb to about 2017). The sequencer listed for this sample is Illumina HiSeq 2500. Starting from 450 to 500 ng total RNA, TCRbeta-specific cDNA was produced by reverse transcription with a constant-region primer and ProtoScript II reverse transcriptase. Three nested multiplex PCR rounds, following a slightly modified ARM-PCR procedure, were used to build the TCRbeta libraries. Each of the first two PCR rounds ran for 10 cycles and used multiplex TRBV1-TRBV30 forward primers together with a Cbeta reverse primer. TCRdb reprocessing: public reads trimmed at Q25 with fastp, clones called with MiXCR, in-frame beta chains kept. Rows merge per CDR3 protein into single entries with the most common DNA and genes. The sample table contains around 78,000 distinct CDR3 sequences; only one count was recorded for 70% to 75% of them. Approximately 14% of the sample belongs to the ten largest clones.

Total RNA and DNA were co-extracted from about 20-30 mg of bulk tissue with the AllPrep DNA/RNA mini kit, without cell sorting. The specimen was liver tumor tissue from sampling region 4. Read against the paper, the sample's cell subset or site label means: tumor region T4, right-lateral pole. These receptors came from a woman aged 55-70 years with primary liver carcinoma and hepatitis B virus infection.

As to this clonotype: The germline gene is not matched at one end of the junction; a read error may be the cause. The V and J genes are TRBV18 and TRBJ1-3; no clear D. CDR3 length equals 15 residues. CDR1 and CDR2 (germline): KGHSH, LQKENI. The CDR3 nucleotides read TGTGCCAGGTCACCGCGCCCTGTCTCTGGAAACACCATATATTTT. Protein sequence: CARSPRPVSGNTIYF.

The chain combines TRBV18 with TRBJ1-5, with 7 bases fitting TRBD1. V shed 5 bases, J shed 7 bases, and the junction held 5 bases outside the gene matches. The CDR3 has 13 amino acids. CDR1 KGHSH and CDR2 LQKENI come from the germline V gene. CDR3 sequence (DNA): TGTGCCAGCTCATCAGGGGGGGAACAGCCCCAGCATTTT. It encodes CASSSGGEQPQHF.

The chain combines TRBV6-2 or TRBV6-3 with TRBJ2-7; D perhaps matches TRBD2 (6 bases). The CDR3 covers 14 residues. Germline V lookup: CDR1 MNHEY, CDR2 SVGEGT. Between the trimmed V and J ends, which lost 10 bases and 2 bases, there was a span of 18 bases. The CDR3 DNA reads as TGTGCCAACAGCCTGGGACTCACTACCTACGAGCAGTACTTC. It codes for CANSLGLTTYEQYF.

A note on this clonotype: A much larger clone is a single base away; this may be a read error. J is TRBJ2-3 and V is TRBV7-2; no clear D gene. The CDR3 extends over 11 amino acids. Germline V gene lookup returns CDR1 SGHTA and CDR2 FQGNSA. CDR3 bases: TGTGCCAGCAGCTTAAGGGATACGCAGTGTTTT. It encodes CASSLRDTQCF.

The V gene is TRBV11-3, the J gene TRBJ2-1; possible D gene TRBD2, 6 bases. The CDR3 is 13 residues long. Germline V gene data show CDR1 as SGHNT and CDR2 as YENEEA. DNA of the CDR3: TGTGTCAACAGCTTAGGGGAGGTAGATAAGCAGTTCTTC. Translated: CVNSLGEVDKQFF. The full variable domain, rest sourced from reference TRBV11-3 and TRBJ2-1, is EAGVVQSPRYKIIEKKQPVAFWCNPISGHNTLYWYLQNLGQGPELLIRYENEEAVDDSQLPKDRFSAERLKGVDSTLKIQPAELGDSAVYLCVNSLGEVDKQFFGPGTRLTVL.

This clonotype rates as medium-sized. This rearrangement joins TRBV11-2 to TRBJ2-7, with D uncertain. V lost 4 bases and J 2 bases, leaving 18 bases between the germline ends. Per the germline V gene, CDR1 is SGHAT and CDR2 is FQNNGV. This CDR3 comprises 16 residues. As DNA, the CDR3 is TGTGCCAGCAGCTCCTTAACCTCCGGGTTCACCTACGAGCAGTACTTC. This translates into CASSSLTSGFTYEQYF.

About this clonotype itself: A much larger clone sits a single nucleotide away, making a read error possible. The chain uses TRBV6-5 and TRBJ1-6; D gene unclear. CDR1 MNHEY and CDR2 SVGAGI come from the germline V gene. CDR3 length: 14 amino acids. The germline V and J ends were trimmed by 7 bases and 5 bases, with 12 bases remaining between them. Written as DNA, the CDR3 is TGTGCCAGCAAGACGGCAGGAAATAATTCACCCCTCCACTTT. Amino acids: CASKTAGNNSPLHF.

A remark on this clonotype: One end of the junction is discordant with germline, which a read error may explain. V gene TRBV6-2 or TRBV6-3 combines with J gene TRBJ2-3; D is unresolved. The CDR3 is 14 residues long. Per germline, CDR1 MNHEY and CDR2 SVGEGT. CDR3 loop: CTSSYSDGPDTQYF. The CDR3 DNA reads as TGTACCAGCAGTTACTCGGATGGCCCAGATACGCAGTATTTT.

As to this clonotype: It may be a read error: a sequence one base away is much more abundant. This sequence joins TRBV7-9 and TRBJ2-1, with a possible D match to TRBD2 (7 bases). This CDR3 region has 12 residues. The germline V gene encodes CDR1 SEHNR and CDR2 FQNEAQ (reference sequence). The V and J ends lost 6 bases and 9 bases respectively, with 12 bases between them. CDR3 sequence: CASRGGGSEQFF. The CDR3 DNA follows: TGTGCCAGCAGAGGGGGGGGAAGTGAGCAGTTCTTC. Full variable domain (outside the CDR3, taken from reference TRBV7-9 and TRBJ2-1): DTGVSQNPRHKITKRGQNVTFRCDPISEHNRLYWYRQTLGQGPEFLTYFQNEAQLEKSRLLSDRFSAERPKGSFSTLEIQRTEQGDSAMYLCASRGGGSEQFFGPGTRLTVL.

The CDR3 region is CASYDRVDTGELFF. Written as DNA, the CDR3 is TGTGCCAGTTACGACAGGGTAGACACCGGGGAGCTGTTTTTT. This sequence joins TRBV6-2 or TRBV6-3 and TRBJ2-2; 7 nucleotides agree with TRBD1. V shed 9 bases and J 3 bases; nucleotides not matched to a gene: 7. CDR1 and CDR2 (germline): MNHEY, SVGEGT. This CDR3 spans 14 amino acids.

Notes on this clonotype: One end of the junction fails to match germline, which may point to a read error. CDR3 sequence (DNA): TGTACCAGCAGTGGAAACAATGAGCAGCTCTTC. This encodes CTSSGNNEQLF. This rearrangement joins TRBV12-3 or TRBV12-4 to TRBJ2-1; D not resolved. This CDR3 is 11 amino acids long.

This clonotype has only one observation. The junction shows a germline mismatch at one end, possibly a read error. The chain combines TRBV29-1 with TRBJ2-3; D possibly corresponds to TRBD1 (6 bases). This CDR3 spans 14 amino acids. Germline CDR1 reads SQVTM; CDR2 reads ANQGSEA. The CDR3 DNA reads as TGCAGCGTTGAAGGTGGCAGGGGAGCAGGTACGCACTATTTT. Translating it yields CSVEGGRGAGTHYF.

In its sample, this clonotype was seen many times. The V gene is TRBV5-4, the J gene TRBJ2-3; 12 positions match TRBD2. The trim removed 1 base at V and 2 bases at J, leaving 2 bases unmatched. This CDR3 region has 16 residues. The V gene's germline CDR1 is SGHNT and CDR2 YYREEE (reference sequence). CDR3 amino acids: CASSLRLAGATDTQYF. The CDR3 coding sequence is TGTGCCAGCAGCTTGAGACTAGCGGGAGCCACAGATACGCAGTATTTT.

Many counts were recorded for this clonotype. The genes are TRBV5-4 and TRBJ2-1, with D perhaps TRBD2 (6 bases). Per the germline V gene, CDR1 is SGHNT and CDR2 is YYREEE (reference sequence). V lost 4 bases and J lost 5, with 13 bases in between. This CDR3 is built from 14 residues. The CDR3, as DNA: TGTGCCAGCAGCCGTAGGGACTCAGACAATGAGCAGTTCTTC. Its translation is CASSRRDSDNEQFF.

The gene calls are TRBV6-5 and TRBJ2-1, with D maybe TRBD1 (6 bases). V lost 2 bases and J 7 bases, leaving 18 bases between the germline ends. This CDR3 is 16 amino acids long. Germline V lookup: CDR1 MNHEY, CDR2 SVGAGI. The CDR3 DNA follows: TGTGCCAGCAGTTACCCAAGACAGGAGGCGCGGAATGAGCAGTTCTTC. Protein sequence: CASSYPRQEARNEQFF.

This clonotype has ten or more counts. The CDR3 nucleotides read TGCAGCGTTGGCCCGGCAGGGATCAATCAGCCCCAGCATTTT. Translation: CSVGPAGINQPQHF. V gene TRBV29-1 combines with J gene TRBJ1-5; weak D call: TRBD1 (5 bases). V lost 4 bases and J lost 3, with 13 bases in between. Germline values: CDR1 SQVTM, CDR2 ANQGSEA. The CDR3 has 14 amino acids. Full variable domain (rest looked up from reference TRBV29-1 and TRBJ1-5): SAVISQKPSRDICQRGTSLTIQCQVDSQVTMMFWYRQQPGQSLTLIATANQGSEATYESGFVIDKFPISRPNLTFSTLTVSNMSPEDSSIYLCSVGPAGINQPQHFGDGTRLSIL.

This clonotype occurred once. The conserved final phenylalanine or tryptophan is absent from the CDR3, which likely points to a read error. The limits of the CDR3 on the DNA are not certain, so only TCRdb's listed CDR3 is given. The CDR3 loop reads CASSKGQGREQFL. This sequence joins TRBV6-6 and TRBJ2-1; no check of the table's D call, TRBD1, against the DNA was made. Germline assignment: CDR1 MNHNY and CDR2 SVGAGI (reference sequence). The CDR3 contains 13 residues when both ends are counted.

CDR3 protein: CASISGQRSYGYTF. CDR3 nucleotides: TGTGCCAGCATCTCGGGACAGCGATCCTATGGCTACACCTTC. The chain uses TRBV5-4 and TRBJ1-2; 7 bases fit TRBD1. CDR3 length: 14 residues. The J segment lost 4 bases and the V segment lost 6 bases, leaving 9 bases of the junction unmatched. Per the germline V gene, CDR1 is SGHNT and CDR2 is YYREEE (reference sequence).

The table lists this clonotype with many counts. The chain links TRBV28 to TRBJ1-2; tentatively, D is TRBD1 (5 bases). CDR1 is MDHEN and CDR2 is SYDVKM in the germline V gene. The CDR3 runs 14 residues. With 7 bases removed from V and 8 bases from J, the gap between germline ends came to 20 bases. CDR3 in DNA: TGTGCCAGCACCGAAGTAAACAAGGGGATGGGCTACACCTTC. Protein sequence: CASTEVNKGMGYTF.

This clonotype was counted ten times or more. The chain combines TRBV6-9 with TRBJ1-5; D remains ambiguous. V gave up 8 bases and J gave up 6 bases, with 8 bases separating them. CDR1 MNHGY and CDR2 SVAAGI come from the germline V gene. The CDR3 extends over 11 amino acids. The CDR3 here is CASSLGQPQHF. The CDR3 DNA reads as TGTGCCAGCTCGTTGGGTCAGCCCCAGCATTTT.

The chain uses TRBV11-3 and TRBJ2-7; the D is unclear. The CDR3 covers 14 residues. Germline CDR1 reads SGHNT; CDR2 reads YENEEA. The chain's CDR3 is CANSPRLNSYEQYF. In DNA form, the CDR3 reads TGTGCTAACAGCCCCCGACTGAACTCCTACGAGCAGTACTTC.

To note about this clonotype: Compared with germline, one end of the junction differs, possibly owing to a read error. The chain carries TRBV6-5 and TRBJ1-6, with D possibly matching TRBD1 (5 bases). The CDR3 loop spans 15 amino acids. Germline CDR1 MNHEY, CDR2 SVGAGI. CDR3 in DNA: TGTGCCAACAGTACACAGGAGATGGGTGATTCACCCCTCCACTTT. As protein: CANSTQEMGDSPLHF.

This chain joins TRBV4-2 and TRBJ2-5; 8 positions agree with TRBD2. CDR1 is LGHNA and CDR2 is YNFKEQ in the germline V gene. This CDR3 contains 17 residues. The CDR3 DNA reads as TGTATCAGCAGCCGGTCGTGGGGGCGGGAGGACCAAGAGACCCAGTACTTC. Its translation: CISSRSWGREDQETQYF.

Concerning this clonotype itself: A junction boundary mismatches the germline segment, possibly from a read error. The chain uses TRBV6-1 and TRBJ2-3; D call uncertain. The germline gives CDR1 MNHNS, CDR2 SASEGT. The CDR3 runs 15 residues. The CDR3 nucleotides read TGTACCAGCAGTGAATACTACAGCAGCACAAATACGCAGTATTTT. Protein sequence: CTSSEYYSSTNTQYF.

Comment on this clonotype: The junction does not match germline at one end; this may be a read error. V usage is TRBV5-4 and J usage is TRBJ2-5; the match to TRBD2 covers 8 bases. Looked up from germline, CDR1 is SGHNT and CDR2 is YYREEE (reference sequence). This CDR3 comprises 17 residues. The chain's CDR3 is CASMRAATSARGESQYF. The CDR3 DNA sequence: TGTGCCAGCATGAGGGCAGCGACTAGCGCACGGGGAGAGTCCCAGTACTTC.

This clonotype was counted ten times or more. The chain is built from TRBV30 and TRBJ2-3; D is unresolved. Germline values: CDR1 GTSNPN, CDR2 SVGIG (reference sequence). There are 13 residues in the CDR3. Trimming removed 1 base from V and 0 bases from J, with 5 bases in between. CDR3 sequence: CAWSGISTDTQYF. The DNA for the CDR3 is TGTGCCTGGAGTGGAATAAGCACAGATACGCAGTATTTT.

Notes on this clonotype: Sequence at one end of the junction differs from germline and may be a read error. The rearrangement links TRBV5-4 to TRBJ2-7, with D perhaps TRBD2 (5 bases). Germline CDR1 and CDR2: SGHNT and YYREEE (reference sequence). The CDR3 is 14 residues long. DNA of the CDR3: TGTGCCAGCATCTTGGGTCTAGCAGGCTACGAGCAGTACTTC. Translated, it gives CASILGLAGYEQYF.